The T cell receptor (beta chain) described here comes from a study of regulatory T cells in long-lasting Graves disease. About the research overall: Persistent Graves' disease denoted over 5 years of antithyroid drugs plus positive TSH receptor antibodies.

Arm-PCR of CDR3 regions and iRepertoire HTBI primers were used to build TCR beta libraries. MiXCR, run by TCRdb on the multiplex PCR reads, gives a single entry per CDR3 protein. The sample yields 600,000 to 800,000 distinct CDR3 sequences, 30% seen once. V trimming: 5 bases; J trimming: 14 bases; junction bases outside the gene matches: 6. The CDR3 is 12 residues long. Time point reported: persistent/refractory GD, antithyroid drugs over 5 years with positive TRAb. The authors made the TCR library using RNA they extracted from PBMCs. Study-wide results and limits: TRBV28 was favored in persistent disease, as were TRBJ1-2 and TRBJ2-5. Those with persistent disease had in common more public clonotypes (about 2,500) than new patients (roughly 1,000). Thyroid tissue was not sampled; only peripheral blood was.

There are a few counts of this clonotype. Its antigen is undetermined. This specimen was peripheral blood mononuclear cells (PBMCs), taken when the disease was refractory, from a patient treated with antithyroid drugs. This clonotype originated in a female donor with Graves disease. J is TRBJ1-4 and V is TRBV12-3 or TRBV12-4, with 9 positions matching TRBD1. The CDR3 protein is CASSNRQGVLFF. CDR3 coding DNA: TGTGCCAGCAGTAACCGACAGGGGGTCCTGTTTTTT.